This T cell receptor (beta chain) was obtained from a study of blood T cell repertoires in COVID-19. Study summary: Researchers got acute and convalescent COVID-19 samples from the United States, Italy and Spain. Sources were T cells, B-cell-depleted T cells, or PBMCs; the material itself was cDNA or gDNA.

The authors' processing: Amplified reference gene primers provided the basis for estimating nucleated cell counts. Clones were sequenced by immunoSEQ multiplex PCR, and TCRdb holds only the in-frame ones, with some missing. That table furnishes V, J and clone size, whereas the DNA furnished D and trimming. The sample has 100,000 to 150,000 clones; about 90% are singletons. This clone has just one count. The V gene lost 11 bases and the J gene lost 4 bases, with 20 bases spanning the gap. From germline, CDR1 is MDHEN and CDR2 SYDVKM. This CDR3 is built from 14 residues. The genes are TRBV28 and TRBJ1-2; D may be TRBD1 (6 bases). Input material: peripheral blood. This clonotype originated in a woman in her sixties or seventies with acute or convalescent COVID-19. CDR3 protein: CAATPSGGGYGYTF. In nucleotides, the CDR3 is TGTGCCGCAACCCCCAGTGGGGGCGGCTATGGCTACACCTTC.